The source of this T cell receptor beta chain is a study of blood T cells in healthy people across ages. This clonotype was counted at least ten times. Then a second PCR, running about 6 to 11 cycles, was carried out with a sample-barcoded 5' primer and a J-beta primer mix. One entry per CDR3 protein, called by TCRdb with MiXCR from the 5' RACE reads. The table lists hundreds of thousands of distinct CDR3 sequences, roughly 25% of them singletons. The ends lost 6 bases at V and 2 bases at J; junction bases unmatched: 8. Germline CDR1 PRHDT, CDR2 FYEKMQ (reference sequence). The CDR3 is 15 amino acids. In addition, the sample was reused for a study of T cells of mothers and their children. As that report states: Each donor was one of three healthy Caucasian mothers or one of their six children. Over 8 million TCR beta CDR3 reads were obtained from each mother, and several million from each child.

The clonotype was recovered from a boy younger than 18 in good health. The sample consisted of blood. The chain joins TRBV13 to TRBJ2-5; TRBD2 matches 8 bases. The CDR3: CASRLRGGFQETQYF. CDR3 DNA sequence: TGTGCCAGCAGGCTACGGGGGGGATTTCAAGAGACCCAGTACTTC.